This T cell receptor beta chain was sequenced during a study of T cell changes during pregnancy in multiple sclerosis. Produced via immunoSEQ multiplex PCR; TCRdb's table is partial and in-frame only. This table holds 45,000 to 60,000 clones, more than 90% found once. Trimming took 6 bases from V and 10 from J, leaving 10 bases between them. The CDR3 sequence is 11 residues long. Germline V gene lookup returns CDR1 MNHEY and CDR2 SMNVEV (reference sequence). The source was peripheral blood, collected after pregnancy. This clonotype was sampled from a female donor in good health, enrolled as a control in a pregnancy study. The chain couples TRBV27 to TRBJ2-1, with a tentative D call TRBD2 (6 bases). The CDR3 bases are TGTGCCAGCAGGCGGGGTTGGGAGCAGTTCTTC. It translates to CASRRGWEQFF.